The 14 T cell receptor beta chains below all came from one sample that was sequenced in a study of breast tumors, draining lymph nodes, adjacent tissues. In TCRdb, the multiplex PCR reads were re-called with MiXCR into one record per CDR3 protein. This table has fewer than 250,000 distinct CDR3 sequences, 32% appearing once. Breast cancer patients provided tissue from their axillary draining lymph nodes. Sequenced material: axillary lymph node tissue. The receptor set was obtained from a female donor with breast cancer. Some clones in this sample may be carry-over from other donors' samples.

The table lists this clonotype with many counts. The J gene is TRBJ2-5, the V gene TRBV12-3 or TRBV12-4; D is unresolved. CDR3 length equals 13 residues. Trimming cost V 6 bases and J 5 bases, with 13 bases left between them. CDR3 amino acids: CASSRTQGETQYF. The CDR3 DNA follows: TGTGCCAGCAGCCGGACCCAAGGCGAGACCCAGTACTTC.

Many counts were recorded for this clonotype. The rearrangement joins TRBV4-3 to TRBJ2-3, with D maybe TRBD1 (5 bases). This CDR3 has 14 amino acids. Trimming stripped 0 bases from V and 3 bases from J, with 7 bases between. Germline CDR1 LGHNA, CDR2 YSLEER. CDR3 coding DNA: TGCGCCAGCAGCCAAGATAAGGGGACAGATACGCAGTATTTT. Residues: CASSQDKGTDTQYF.

This clonotype was seen a handful of times. The V and J genes are TRBV2 and TRBJ1-1; 7 bases align to TRBD1. Germline CDR1 and CDR2: SNHLY and FYNNEI. Unmatched junction bases numbered 13, after V lost 6 bases and J lost 6 bases. The CDR3 loop spans 15 amino acids. Here the CDR3 reads CASRNLGGAIAEAFF. Written as DNA, the CDR3 is TGTGCCAGCAGAAATTTAGGGGGCGCTATCGCTGAAGCTTTCTTT. Full variable domain (outside the CDR3, taken from reference TRBV2 and TRBJ1-1): EPEVTQTPSHQVTQMGQEVILRCVPISNHLYFYWYRQILGQKVEFLVSFYNNEISEKSEIFDDQFSVERPDGSNFTLKIRSTKLEDSAMYFCASRNLGGAIAEAFFGQGTRLTVV.

This clonotype was seen many times. The chain recombines TRBV5-1 with TRBJ1-4; no clear D. Germline CDR1 is SGHRS and CDR2 is YFSETQ. The CDR3 spans 13 residues. V was pared by 4 bases and J by 8 bases, with 12 bases between. The CDR3 reads CASSPRLGEKLFF. The CDR3 region has the DNA TGCGCCAGCAGCCCTAGACTCGGGGAAAAACTGTTTTTT.

CDR3 DNA sequence: TGCAGCGTTGAATCAGGACAGGGGGCGGATGGCTACACCTTC. Translation: CSVESGQGADGYTF. The V call is TRBV29-1, the J call TRBJ1-2; 11 nucleotides match TRBD1. The CDR3 runs 14 residues. The germline V gene encodes CDR1 SQVTM and CDR2 ANQGSEA. Germline trimming cut 2 bases from V and 6 bases from J; bases unmatched to any gene: 5.

This chain uses TRBV20-1 with TRBJ1-5; D remains ambiguous. Looked up from germline, CDR1 is DFQATT and CDR2 is SNEGSKA (reference sequence). CDR3 length equals 12 residues. V lost 3 bases and J lost 9, with 12 bases in between. The CDR3: CSARAPGRPQHF. The DNA of the CDR3 is TGCAGTGCTAGGGCCCCCGGGCGGCCCCAGCATTTT.

Concerning this clonotype: This may be a read error: a much more frequent sequence differs by one nucleotide. The gene calls are TRBV6-1 and TRBJ2-2; 8 bases map to TRBD1. The CDR3 loop spans 17 amino acids. The V segment lost 0 bases and the J segment 10 bases; nucleotides outside the gene matches: 13. Germline V gene data show CDR1 as MNHNS and CDR2 as SASEGT. The CDR3 nucleotides are TGTGCCAGCAGTGAAGCCGGCAGGGGGCGGTATGGCGAGGAGCTGTTTTTT. Amino acids: CASSEAGRGRYGEELFF.

At least ten counts were recorded for this clonotype. This rearrangement joins TRBV12-3 or TRBV12-4 to TRBJ2-2; 7 bases map to TRBD2. Germline trimming cut 3 bases from V and 2 bases from J; bases unmatched to any gene: 3. The CDR3 sequence is 15 residues long. CDR3 residues: CASSLRERNTGELFF. CDR3 in DNA: TGTGCCAGCAGTTTGCGGGAGAGAAACACCGGGGAGCTGTTTTTT.

As regards this clonotype: A much larger clone is a single base away; this may be a read error. The rearrangement joins TRBV7-3 to TRBJ2-7; unclear D gene. This CDR3 contains 15 residues. CDR1 and CDR2 (germline): SGHTA, FQGTGA. CDR3 loop: CASSLDGVPNYEQHF. The DNA for the CDR3 is TGTGCCAGCAGCTTAGACGGCGTGCCTAACTACGAGCAGCACTTC.

In regard to this clonotype: A much larger clone lies one base from this, so it may be a read error. The V and J genes are TRBV6-1 and TRBJ2-7, with D perhaps TRBD2 (5 bases). From germline, CDR1 is MNHNS and CDR2 SASEGT. The length of the CDR3 is 14 residues. The V end was cut by 6 bases, the J end by 2 bases, with 14 bases between. The CDR3 bases are TGTGCCAGCAGAGACCGGGGTGGGGCCTACGAGCAGTACTTC. Translation: CASRDRGGAYEQYF.

The rearrangement joins TRBV2 to TRBJ1-5, with 7 bases matching TRBD1. V lost 6 bases and J lost 10; bases outside the gene matches: 12. This CDR3 is built from 14 residues. From germline, CDR1 is SNHLY and CDR2 FYNNEI. The CDR3 bases are TGTGCCAGCAGCCCGACAGGGATTAGCCCACCCCAGCATTTT. Protein sequence: CASSPTGISPPQHF.

Turning to this clonotype: Just one base apart from a much larger clone, this may be a read error. The chain employs TRBV3-1 and TRBJ2-7, with D possibly TRBD2 on 5 matching bases. The length of the CDR3 is 15 residues. CDR1 and CDR2 from the germline V gene are LGHDT and YNNKEL (reference sequence). CDR3 nucleotides: TGTGCCAGCAGCATGAGCTCGGGAAACTCCTACGAGCAGCACTTC. The encoded protein is CASSMSSGNSYEQHF.

The rearrangement joins TRBV12-3 or TRBV12-4 to TRBJ2-5; 7 bases align to TRBD2. This CDR3 has 14 residues. Trimming at V came to 6 bases and at J to 2 bases, leaving 6 bases not matched to a gene. DNA of the CDR3: TGTGCCAGCAGGGCTCAAGCGGGGCAAGAGACCCAGTACTTC. This sequence encodes CASRAQAGQETQYF.

With regard to this clonotype: A much larger clone is a single base away; this may be a read error. This CDR3 fails to terminate in the conserved phenylalanine or tryptophan, so it likely reflects a read error. The V gene is TRBV19, the J gene TRBJ2-5; D might be TRBD1 or TRBD2, each matching 5 bases. Trimming removed 6 bases from V and 0 bases from J, with 17 bases in between. The CDR3 totals 16 residues. CDR1 and CDR2 from the germline V gene are LNHDA and SQIVND (reference sequence). The CDR3 is CASSQDPGPYQETQYS. The CDR3 region has the DNA TGTGCCAGTAGCCAAGATCCGGGGCCATACCAAGAGACCCAGTACTCC.